These T cell receptor beta chains were read from a single sample in a study of T cell responses to AZD1222 COVID-19 vaccine. Sequencing was performed with immunoSEQ multiplex PCR; in TCRdb, only in-frame clones are kept and a portion is missing. Here the sample spans 150,000 to 200,000 clones, around 92% being singletons. Sample: peripheral blood, taken on day 0 of AZD1222 vaccination. The receptors were gathered from an adult in good health. CDR3s include the opening cysteine and the closing phenylalanine or tryptophan. The D gene is left open where the match is weak. For some rows the clone size is stated as once, few or many, or as a class when expanded; others skip it.

abundance: once; v_gene: TRBV6-5; j_gene: TRBJ1-2; d_gene: -; CDR3aa: CASSFGSRADGYTF; CDR3nt: TGTGCCAGCAGTTTTGGCAGCCGCGCCGATGGCTACACCTTC
abundance: -; v_gene: TRBV3-1/TRBV3-2; j_gene: TRBJ1-2; d_gene: -; CDR3aa: CASSQASNGHGYTF; CDR3nt: TGTGCCAGCAGCCAAGCTAGCAACGGTCACGGCTACACCTTC
abundance: once; v_gene: TRBV11-1; j_gene: TRBJ1-6; d_gene: -; CDR3aa: CASSFTSGYEAPLHF; CDR3nt: TGTGCCAGCAGCTTCACCTCAGGGTACGAGGCACCCCTCCACTTT
abundance: -; v_gene: TRBV19; j_gene: TRBJ1-1; d_gene: -; CDR3aa: CASSIMGNTEAFF; CDR3nt: TGTGCCAGTAGTATCATGGGGAACACTGAAGCTTTCTTT
abundance: -; v_gene: TRBV5-1; j_gene: TRBJ2-7; d_gene: -; CDR3aa: CASARDPTTGEQYF; CDR3nt: TGCGCCAGCGCCCGGGACCCAACTACGGGGGAGCAGTACTTC
abundance: -; v_gene: TRBV5-6; j_gene: TRBJ1-2; d_gene: -; CDR3aa: CASSLSQDYGYTF; CDR3nt: TGTGCCAGCAGCTTGTCCCAGGACTATGGCTACACCTTC
abundance: -; v_gene: TRBV3-1/TRBV3-2; j_gene: TRBJ1-5; d_gene: -; CDR3aa: CASSPPLGQRNQPQHF; CDR3nt: TGTGCCAGCAGCCCTCCCCTCGGACAACGCAATCAGCCCCAGCATTTT
abundance: -; v_gene: TRBV15; j_gene: TRBJ2-2; d_gene: TRBD1; CDR3aa: CATEKGGRNTGELFF; CDR3nt: TGTGCCACCGAGAAAGGGGGCCGGAACACCGGGGAGCTGTTTTTT
abundance: -; v_gene: TRBV7-8; j_gene: TRBJ1-5; d_gene: -; CDR3aa: CASSQDLGGYQPQHF; CDR3nt: TGTGCCAGCAGCCAGGATCTGGGAGGCTATCAGCCCCAGCATTTT
abundance: -; v_gene: TRBV6-5; j_gene: TRBJ1-2; d_gene: -; CDR3aa: CASRPGTVNYGYTF; CDR3nt: TGTGCCAGCAGGCCCGGGACGGTTAACTATGGCTACACCTTC
abundance: -; v_gene: TRBV7-9; j_gene: TRBJ1-1; d_gene: -; CDR3aa: CASSLKPHRSTEAFF; CDR3nt: TGTGCCAGCAGCTTAAAACCGCATCGGAGCACTGAAGCTTTCTTT
abundance: -; v_gene: TRBV13; j_gene: TRBJ2-1; d_gene: -; CDR3aa: CASSPTATSYEQFF; CDR3nt: TGTGCCAGCAGCCCCACCGCCACTAGTTATGAGCAGTTCTTC
abundance: -; v_gene: TRBV27; j_gene: TRBJ1-1; d_gene: -; CDR3aa: CASRNYRNTEAFF; CDR3nt: TGTGCCAGCAGGAACTACAGGAACACTGAAGCTTTCTTT
abundance: -; v_gene: TRBV6-5; j_gene: TRBJ1-1; d_gene: -; CDR3aa: CPSKIPPQDEAFF; CDR3nt: TGTCCCAGCAAAATTCCCCCCCAGGATGAAGCTTTCTTT
abundance: -; v_gene: TRBV7-9; j_gene: TRBJ1-2; d_gene: -; CDR3aa: CASSPSFVDYGYTF; CDR3nt: TGTGCCAGCAGTCCCTCGTTCGTGGACTATGGCTACACCTTC
abundance: -; v_gene: TRBV5-6; j_gene: TRBJ1-1; d_gene: TRBD1; CDR3aa: CASKIGQANTEAFF; CDR3nt: TGTGCCAGCAAGATAGGACAGGCGAACACTGAAGCTTTCTTT
abundance: -; v_gene: TRBV3-1/TRBV3-2; j_gene: TRBJ2-5; d_gene: -; CDR3aa: CASSQIQQTQYF; CDR3nt: TGTGCCAGCAGCCAGATACAACAGACCCAGTACTTC
abundance: once; v_gene: TRBV12-3/TRBV12-4; j_gene: TRBJ1-6; d_gene: -; CDR3aa: CASSLAPDSPLHF; CDR3nt: TGTGCCAGCAGTTTAGCGCCTGATTCACCCCTCCACTTT
abundance: few; v_gene: TRBV2; j_gene: TRBJ2-7; d_gene: TRBD1; CDR3aa: CASNGRQGGVEQYF; CDR3nt: TGTGCCAGCAATGGCCGACAGGGGGGTGTCGAGCAGTACTTC
abundance: -; v_gene: TRBV25-1; j_gene: TRBJ1-1; d_gene: -; CDR3aa: CASSESVNGGTEAFF; CDR3nt: TGTGCCAGCAGTGAATCTGTCAACGGCGGGACTGAAGCTTTCTTT
abundance: -; v_gene: TRBV10-3; j_gene: TRBJ1-1; d_gene: -; CDR3aa: CAISAQANTEAFF; CDR3nt: TGTGCCATCAGTGCACAAGCGAACACTGAAGCTTTCTTT
abundance: -; v_gene: TRBV4-2; j_gene: TRBJ1-4; d_gene: -; CDR3aa: CASSQSQGGEKLFF; CDR3nt: TGTGCCAGCAGCCAATCACAGGGAGGGGAAAAACTGTTTTTT
abundance: -; v_gene: TRBV7-8; j_gene: TRBJ2-1; d_gene: -; CDR3aa: CASSPGQYNEQFF; CDR3nt: TGTGCCAGCAGCCCCGGACAGTACAATGAGCAGTTCTTC